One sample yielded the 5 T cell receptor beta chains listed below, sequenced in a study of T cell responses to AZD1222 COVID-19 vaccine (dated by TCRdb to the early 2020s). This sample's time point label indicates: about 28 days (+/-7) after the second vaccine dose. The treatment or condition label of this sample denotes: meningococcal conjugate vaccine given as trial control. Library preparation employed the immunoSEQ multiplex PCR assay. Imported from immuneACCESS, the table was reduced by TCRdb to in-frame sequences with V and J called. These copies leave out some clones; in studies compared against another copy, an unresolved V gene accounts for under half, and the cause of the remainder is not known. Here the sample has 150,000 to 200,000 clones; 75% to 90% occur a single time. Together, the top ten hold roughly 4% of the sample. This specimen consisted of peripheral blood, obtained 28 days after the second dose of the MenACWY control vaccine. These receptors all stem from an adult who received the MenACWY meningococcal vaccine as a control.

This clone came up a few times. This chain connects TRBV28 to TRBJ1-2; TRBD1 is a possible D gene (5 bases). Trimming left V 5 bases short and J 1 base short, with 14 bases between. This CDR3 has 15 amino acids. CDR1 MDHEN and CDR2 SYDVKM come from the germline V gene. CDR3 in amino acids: CASSTYGTDNYGYTF. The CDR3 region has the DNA TGTGCCAGCAGTACCTACGGGACGGATAACTATGGCTACACCTTC.

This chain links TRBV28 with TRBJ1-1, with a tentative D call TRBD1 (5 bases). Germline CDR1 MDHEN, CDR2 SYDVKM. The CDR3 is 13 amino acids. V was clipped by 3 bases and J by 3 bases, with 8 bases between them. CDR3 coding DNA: TGTGCCAGCAGTTTGCGGGACGACACTGAAGCTTTCTTT. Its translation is CASSLRDDTEAFF.

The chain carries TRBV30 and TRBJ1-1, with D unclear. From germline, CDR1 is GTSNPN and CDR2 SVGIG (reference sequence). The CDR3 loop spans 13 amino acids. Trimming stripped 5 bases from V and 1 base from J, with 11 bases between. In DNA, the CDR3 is TGTGCCTGGGGTTTGCGAACGAACACTGAAGCTTTCTTT. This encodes CAWGLRTNTEAFF.

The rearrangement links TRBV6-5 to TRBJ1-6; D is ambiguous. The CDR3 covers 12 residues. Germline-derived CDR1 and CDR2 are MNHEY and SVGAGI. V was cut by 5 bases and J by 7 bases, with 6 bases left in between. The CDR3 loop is CASSRGNSPLHF. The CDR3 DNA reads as TGTGCCAGCAGTCGAGGAAATTCACCCCTCCACTTT.

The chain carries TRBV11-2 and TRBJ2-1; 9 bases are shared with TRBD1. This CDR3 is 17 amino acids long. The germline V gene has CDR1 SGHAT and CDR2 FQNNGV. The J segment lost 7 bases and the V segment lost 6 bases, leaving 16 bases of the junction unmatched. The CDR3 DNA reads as TGTGCCAGCAGGATCACAGGGGGCCGAGCAGGCCAAAATGAGCAGTTCTTC. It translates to CASRITGGRAGQNEQFF. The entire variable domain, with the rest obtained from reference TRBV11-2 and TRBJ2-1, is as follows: EAGVAQSPRYKIIEKRQSVAFWCNPISGHATLYWYQQILGQGPKLLIQFQNNGVVDDSQLPKDRFSAERLKGVDSTLKIQPAKLEDSAVYLCASRITGGRAGQNEQFFGPGTRLTVL.